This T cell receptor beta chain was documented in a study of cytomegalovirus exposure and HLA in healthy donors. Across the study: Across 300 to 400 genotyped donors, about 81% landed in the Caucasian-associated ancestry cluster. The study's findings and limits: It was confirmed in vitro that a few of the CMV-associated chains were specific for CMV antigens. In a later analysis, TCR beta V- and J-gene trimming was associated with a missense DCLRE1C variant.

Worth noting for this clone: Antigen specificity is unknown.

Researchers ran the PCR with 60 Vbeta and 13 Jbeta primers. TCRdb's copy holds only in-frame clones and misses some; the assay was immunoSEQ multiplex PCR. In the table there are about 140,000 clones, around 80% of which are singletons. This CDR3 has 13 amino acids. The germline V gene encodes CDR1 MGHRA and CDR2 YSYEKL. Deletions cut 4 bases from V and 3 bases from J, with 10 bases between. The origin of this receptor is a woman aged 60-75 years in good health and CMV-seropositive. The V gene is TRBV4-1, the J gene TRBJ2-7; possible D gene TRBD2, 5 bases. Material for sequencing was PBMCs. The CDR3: CASSPKGSYEQYF. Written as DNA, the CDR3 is TGCGCCAGCAGCCCCAAAGGGAGCTACGAGCAGTACTTC.